The clone carrying this T cell receptor (beta chain) is a singleton in its sample. Germline V gene data show CDR1 as WNHNN and CDR2 as SYGVQD (reference sequence). V gave up 5 bases and J gave up 3 bases; unmatched junction bases: 5. The CDR3 has 16 amino acids. This specimen belongs to a study of technical replicates of blood from a few donors. Some clones are missing from TCRdb's copy, which holds only in-frame ones; the method was immunoSEQ multiplex PCR. There are 85,000 to 100,000 clones in the sample; 94% occur only once, and 0.26% lies in the top ten. This sequence joins TRBV10-1 and TRBJ2-3; TRBD2 aligns across 13 bases. Sequencing used T cells isolated from PBMCs. The TCR sequence derives from a human donor in good health. In DNA form, the CDR3 reads TGCGCCAGCAGTCCACTAGCGGGGGGGCCGACAGATACGCAGTATTTT. Translated: CASSPLAGGPTDTQYF.